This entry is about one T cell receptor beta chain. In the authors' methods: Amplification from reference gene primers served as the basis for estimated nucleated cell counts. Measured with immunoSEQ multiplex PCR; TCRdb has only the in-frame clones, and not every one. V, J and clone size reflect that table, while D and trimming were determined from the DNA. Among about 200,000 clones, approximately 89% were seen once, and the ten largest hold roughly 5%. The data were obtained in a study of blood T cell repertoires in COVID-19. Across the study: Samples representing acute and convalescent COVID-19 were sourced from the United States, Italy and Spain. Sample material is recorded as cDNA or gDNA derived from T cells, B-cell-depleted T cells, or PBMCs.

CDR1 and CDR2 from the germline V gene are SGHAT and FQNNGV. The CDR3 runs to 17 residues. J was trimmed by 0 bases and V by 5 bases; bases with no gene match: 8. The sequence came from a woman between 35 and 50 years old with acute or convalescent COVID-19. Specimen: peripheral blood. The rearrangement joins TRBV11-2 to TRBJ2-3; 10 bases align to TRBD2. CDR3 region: CASSPRLAGSSTDTQYF. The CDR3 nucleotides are TGTGCCAGCAGCCCCCGACTAGCGGGTTCTAGCACAGATACGCAGTATTTT.